This T cell receptor beta chain was profiled in a study of blood T cell repertoires in COVID-19. Study details: There were acute and convalescent COVID-19 samples, and they came from the United States, Italy and Spain. The analysed material was cDNA or gDNA that came from T cells, B-cell-depleted T cells, or PBMCs.

In the source study's methods: How many nucleated cells were present was estimated from reference gene primer amplification. Method: immunoSEQ multiplex PCR; TCRdb's copy keeps in-frame clones and lacks some. V, J and clone size are those of that table, while D and trimming were read from the DNA. Among more than 300,000 clones listed, about nine tenths were seen once. Within 2 weeks of study entry, exposed participants had contacted a PCR-confirmed or clinician-diagnosed COVID-19 case. The ends were cut back, 0 bases at V and 5 bases at J, with 7 bases in the middle. This CDR3 has 14 amino acids. The rearrangement links TRBV23-1 to TRBJ2-2, with D unresolved. TRBV23-1 is annotated as an ORF whose role is uncertain. The origin of this receptor is a woman aged 40 to 50 who had been exposed to COVID-19. Sequenced: PBMCs or T cells enriched from blood (not recorded which). CDR3 sequence (DNA): TGCGCCAGCAGTCAATCAGGCGGAACCGGGGAGCTGTTTTTT. It is translated as CASSQSGGTGELFF.